These 30 T cell receptor beta chains were all obtained from the same sample, sequenced in a study of radiation and T cells in renal cell carcinoma. As for time point: baseline pretreatment blood. Noted treatment: 15 Gy SBRT to primary tumor, nephrectomy 4 weeks later. Profiled with immunoSEQ multiplex PCR; TCRdb holds only in-frame clones, not every one. The sample has over 120,000 clones, around nine tenths seen once. The source was blood, collected from a patient whose treatment included radiotherapy and nephrectomy. Receptor source: a woman in her fifties or sixties with renal cell carcinoma.

This chain links TRBV7-8 with TRBJ2-7; D might be TRBD1 (6 bases). Per the germline V gene, CDR1 is SGHVS and CDR2 is FQNEAQ. This CDR3 comprises 15 residues. Trimming removed 1 base from V and 2 bases from J, with 12 bases in between. The CDR3 region is CASSLVWTAPYEQYF. The CDR3 nucleotides read TGTGCCAGCAGCTTAGTGTGGACAGCGCCCTACGAGCAGTACTTC.

This clone occurred once. The CDR3 loop is CAWSGGDRVSGANVLTF. DNA for the CDR3: TGTGCCTGGAGTGGGGGGGACAGGGTCTCTGGGGCCAACGTCCTGACTTTC. This chain joins TRBV30 and TRBJ2-6, with 9 positions matching TRBD1. Trimming removed 1 base from V and 0 bases from J; junction bases left unmatched: 4. CDR3 length: 17 amino acids. Germline V gene sequence: CDR1 GTSNPN, CDR2 SVGIG (reference sequence).

The rearrangement joins TRBV18 to TRBJ2-7; TRBD1 matches at 11 bases. V gave up 5 bases and J gave up 6 bases; unmatched junction bases: 3. The CDR3 runs 13 residues. CDR1 and CDR2 (germline): KGHSH, LQKENI. In DNA, the CDR3 is TGTGCCAGCTCATGGGACAGGGGGACCGAGCAGTACTTC. Protein: CASSWDRGTEQYF.

The V and J genes are TRBV18 and TRBJ2-7, with unresolved D. CDR1 is KGHSH and CDR2 is LQKENI in the germline V gene. The CDR3 runs 12 residues. V lost 2 bases, J lost 2 bases, and 4 bases lay in between. CDR3 amino acids: CASSPEAYEQYF. In nucleotides, the CDR3 is TGTGCCAGCTCACCAGAGGCCTACGAGCAGTACTTC.

V usage is TRBV6-1 and J usage is TRBJ1-2; D is unclear. V dropped 6 bases and J dropped 2 bases, with 10 bases sitting between them. CDR1 is MNHNS and CDR2 is SASEGT in the germline V gene. The CDR3 runs 13 residues. CDR3 in amino acids: CASRFQGNYGYTF. CDR3 nucleotide sequence: TGTGCCAGCAGGTTTCAAGGGAACTATGGCTACACCTTC.

The CDR3 region is CASSLVTGGHTGELFF. CDR3 nucleotides: TGTGCCAGCAGCTTAGTAACGGGGGGGCACACCGGGGAGCTGTTTTTT. This chain connects TRBV11-3 to TRBJ2-2; 8 bases fit TRBD2. The CDR3 spans 16 residues. Germline CDR1 and CDR2: SGHNT and YENEEA. The junction had 4 bases not matched to a gene; V was cut back by 1 base and J by 3 bases.

As to this clone: Mismatch with germline at one junction end may stem from a read error. The genes are TRBV7-7 and TRBJ2-6; D is undetermined. CDR1 SSHAT and CDR2 FNYEAQ come from the germline V gene (reference sequence). The CDR3 is made up of 14 amino acids. CDR3 in DNA: TGTGCTAGCAGCCCGTCTGGTGGGGCCAACGTCCTGACTTTC. It specifies CASSPSGGANVLTF.

The V call is TRBV7-8, the J call TRBJ2-7; 8 positions match TRBD1. Germline loops: CDR1 SGHVS, CDR2 FQNEAQ. The V segment lost 4 bases and the J segment 4 bases; nucleotides outside the gene matches: 15. This CDR3 contains 17 residues. This chain's CDR3 is CASSSSPSRGPPYEQYF. As DNA, the CDR3 is TGTGCCAGCAGCTCTAGCCCGTCCAGGGGGCCTCCTTACGAGCAGTACTTC. The complete variable domain, with remaining parts taken from reference TRBV7-8 and TRBJ2-7, reads GAGVSQSPRYKVAKRGQDVALRCDPISGHVSLFWYQQALGQGPEFLTYFQNEAQLDKSGLPSDRFFAERPEGSVSTLKIQRTQQEDSAVYLCASSSSPSRGPPYEQYFGPGTRLTVT.

V usage is TRBV10-3 and J usage is TRBJ1-3; maybe TRBD1 (5 bases). Trimming cost V 8 bases and J 0 bases, with 14 bases left between them. CDR1 is ENHRY and CDR2 is SYGVKD in the germline V gene. CDR3 length: 15 amino acids. The CDR3 DNA reads TGTGCCATCGCGGGACGGATTTACTCTGGAAACACCATATATTTT. Its translation: CAIAGRIYSGNTIYF.

This sequence joins TRBV2 and TRBJ2-3; either TRBD1 or TRBD2 may supply D (6 bases each). The CDR3 has 14 amino acids. V shed 8 bases and J shed 3 bases, with 15 bases lying between them. The germline V gene has CDR1 SNHLY and CDR2 FYNNEI. CDR3 sequence: CASPRGVETDTQYF. Here the CDR3 DNA reads TGTGCCAGCCCTAGGGGGGTAGAGACAGATACGCAGTATTTT. Full variable domain (outside the CDR3, taken from reference TRBV2 and TRBJ2-3): EPEVTQTPSHQVTQMGQEVILRCVPISNHLYFYWYRQILGQKVEFLVSFYNNEISEKSEIFDDQFSVERPDGSNFTLKIRSTKLEDSAMYFCASPRGVETDTQYFGPGTRLTVL.

V usage is TRBV7-9 and J usage is TRBJ1-2; TRBD1 matches 9 bases. With 4 bases clipped from V and 5 bases from J, the junction kept 5 bases outside the gene matches. The CDR3 runs to 14 residues. Looked up from germline, CDR1 is SEHNR and CDR2 is FQNEAQ (reference sequence). The CDR3 reads CASSSTGTGYGYTF. In nucleotides, the CDR3 is TGTGCCAGCAGCTCGACCGGGACAGGGTATGGCTACACCTTC.

V usage is TRBV5-1 and J usage is TRBJ1-1; a possible D gene is TRBD1 (6 bases). V lost 1 base, J lost 4 bases, and 14 bases lay in between. CDR1 is SGHRS and CDR2 is YFSETQ in the germline V gene. The CDR3 has 15 residues. DNA for the CDR3: TGCGCCAGCAGCTTGAGGTGGGAGGGGGGCACTGAAGCTTTCTTT. Amino acid sequence: CASSLRWEGGTEAFF.

This rearrangement joins TRBV10-3 to TRBJ1-1; maybe TRBD1 (6 bases). Germline CDR1 and CDR2: ENHRY and SYGVKD. Deletions cut 5 bases from V and 6 bases from J, with 13 bases between. CDR3 size: 13 residues. As DNA, the CDR3 is TGTGCCATCAGTTCCGGACAGCTCTCTGAAGCTTTCTTT. Translation gives CAISSGQLSEAFF.

The chain combines TRBV10-3 with TRBJ2-5, with D uncertain. Trimming removed 0 bases at V and 4 bases at J, with 6 bases between. Germline CDR1 ENHRY, CDR2 SYGVKD. This CDR3 is 13 amino acids long. The CDR3 bases are TGTGCCATCAGTGAGTCGTGGGGAGAGACCCAGTACTTC. Its protein is CAISESWGETQYF.

The chain carries TRBV5-1 and TRBJ2-5; D is perhaps TRBD1 or TRBD2 (5 bases each). This CDR3 is built from 14 residues. V was trimmed by 5 bases and J by 1 base, leaving 12 bases between them. Per germline, CDR1 SGHRS and CDR2 YFSETQ. The CDR3 bases are TGCGCCAGCAGTTCGAGAGGGGCCCAAGAGACCCAGTACTTC. Its protein product is CASSSRGAQETQYF.

The V gene is TRBV6-5, the J gene TRBJ2-2; 8 positions match TRBD1. CDR1 is MNHEY and CDR2 is SVGAGI in the germline V gene. J was trimmed by 0 bases and V by 6 bases; bases with no gene match: 3. CDR3 length: 15 residues. CDR3 DNA: TGTGCCAGCAGAATGGACAGGGCGAACACCGGGGAGCTGTTTTTT. It translates to CASRMDRANTGELFF.

The chain carries TRBV5-4 and TRBJ2-5; the match to TRBD2 covers 11 bases. V dropped 4 bases and J dropped 5; count of bases not matched to a gene: 13. The CDR3 runs to 17 residues. Germline CDR1 SGHNT, CDR2 YYREEE (reference sequence). The CDR3 sequence is CASSTKTSGVSRETQYF. Here the CDR3 DNA reads TGTGCCAGCAGCACTAAGACTAGCGGGGTCAGTAGGGAGACCCAGTACTTC.

The J gene is TRBJ2-7, the V gene TRBV7-6; D remains ambiguous. From germline, CDR1 is SGHVS and CDR2 FNYEAQ. CDR3 length: 14 amino acids. Trimming removed 3 bases at V and 2 bases at J, with 11 bases between. CDR3 bases: TGTGCCAGCAGCTTGACACCCTGGGCCTACGAGCAGTACTTC. Its protein product is CASSLTPWAYEQYF.

V and J are TRBV4-1 and TRBJ2-1; 7 positions match TRBD1. In germline, CDR1 is MGHRA, CDR2 YSYEKL. The CDR3 contains 14 residues. After removal of 2 bases from V and 6 bases from J, the junction contained 4 bases not matched to a gene. The CDR3 DNA is TGCGCCAGCAGCCAATCGACAGGGCGCAATGAGCAGTTCTTC. Translated, it gives CASSQSTGRNEQFF.

This chain joins TRBV11-3 and TRBJ1-1; D is unclear. Germline-derived CDR1 and CDR2 are SGHNT and YENEEA. V was pared by 4 bases and J by 1 base, with 7 bases between. The CDR3 runs 13 residues. CDR3 nucleotides: TGTGCCAGCAGCTACGATTCGAACACTGAAGCTTTCTTT. It is translated as CASSYDSNTEAFF.

The CDR3 DNA reads TGTGCCAGCAGCTTAACGGGAGTAGGGTTCAACGAGCAGTACTTC. Protein: CASSLTGVGFNEQYF. J is TRBJ2-7 and V is TRBV7-2; tentatively, D is TRBD2 (6 bases). Germline CDR1 reads SGHTA; CDR2 reads FQGNSA. The CDR3 length is 15 residues. Trimming left V 2 bases short and J 5 bases short, with 16 bases between.

The chain employs TRBV9 and TRBJ2-2; D is unresolved. Trimming cost V 0 bases and J 8 bases, with 8 bases left between them. Germline V gene sequence: CDR1 SGDLS, CDR2 YYNGEE. The CDR3 extends over 13 amino acids. CDR3 sequence (DNA): TGTGCCAGCAGCGTAGAAGGGAAGGGGGAGCTGTTTTTT. Encoded protein: CASSVEGKGELFF.

In DNA form, the CDR3 reads TGTGCCAGCAGCAAAGACCCTGGGACTGTGAATTCACCCCTCCACTTT. Translated: CASSKDPGTVNSPLHF. The V call is TRBV21-1, the J call TRBJ1-6. TRBV21-1 has pseudogene status. The CDR3 length is 16 residues.

The chain combines TRBV19 with TRBJ2-5, with D unresolved. Germline lookup yields CDR1 LNHDA and CDR2 SQIVND (reference sequence). The CDR3 is made up of 13 amino acids. The germline V and J ends were trimmed by 3 bases and 7 bases, with 12 bases remaining between them. CDR3 protein: CASSIGPIGTQYF. The CDR3 DNA sequence: TGTGCCAGTAGTATCGGTCCGATTGGGACCCAGTACTTC.

In this sample, this clone turned up a few times. This rearrangement joins TRBV5-4 to TRBJ1-6; TRBD1 matches 8 bases. CDR3 length: 14 residues. Germline-derived CDR1 and CDR2 are SGHNT and YYREEE (reference sequence). V trimming: 0 bases; J trimming: 8 bases; junction bases outside the gene matches: 1. The CDR3 DNA sequence: TGTGCCAGCAGCTTGGACAGGGGGGATTCACCCCTCCACTTT. This codes for CASSLDRGDSPLHF.

The rearrangement links TRBV4-1 to TRBJ2-3, with TRBD2 matching over 7 bases. Trimming at V came to 3 bases and at J to 2 bases, leaving 2 bases not matched to a gene. The germline CDR1 and CDR2 sequences are MGHRA and YSYEKL. This CDR3 has 14 residues. The CDR3 protein is CASSQGTNTDTQYF. In nucleotides, the CDR3 is TGCGCCAGCAGCCAGGGGACTAACACAGATACGCAGTATTTT.

The chain combines TRBV7-2 with TRBJ2-1, with D possibly being TRBD1 (7 bases). V lost 5 bases and J 3 bases, leaving 17 bases between the germline ends. CDR3 length: 16 residues. The V gene's germline CDR1 is SGHTA and CDR2 FQGNSA. The CDR3: CASSRGGAGGYNEQFF. The CDR3 DNA sequence: TGTGCCAGCAGCCGAGGAGGGGCAGGGGGCTACAATGAGCAGTTCTTC.

The genes are TRBV13 and TRBJ2-3; the D gene is possibly TRBD2 (6 bases). V shed 5 bases and J shed 1 base, with 19 bases lying between them. Per the germline V gene, CDR1 is PRHDT and CDR2 is FYEKMQ (reference sequence). The CDR3 is 17 amino acids. Here the CDR3 reads CASSRPRRELGTDTQYF. In nucleotides, the CDR3 is TGTGCCAGCAGCCGCCCCCGGAGGGAGCTTGGCACAGATACGCAGTATTTT.

V gene TRBV18 combines with J gene TRBJ2-7; D not certain. Looked up from germline, CDR1 is KGHSH and CDR2 is LQKENI. The CDR3 is made up of 13 amino acids. V was cut by 6 bases and J by 4 bases, with 13 bases left in between. The CDR3 here is CASSRETRYEQYF. The CDR3, as DNA: TGTGCCAGCTCCCGAGAGACCCGGTACGAGCAGTACTTC.

The chain carries TRBV5-1 and TRBJ2-7; D is ambiguous. Trimming took off 0 bases at V and 3 bases at J, with 7 bases between the two ends. The CDR3 runs to 13 residues. Germline CDR1 reads SGHRS; CDR2 reads YFSETQ. Written as DNA, the CDR3 is TGCGCCAGCAGCTTGGCCACCAACTACGAGCAGTACTTC. Its protein product is CASSLATNYEQYF.